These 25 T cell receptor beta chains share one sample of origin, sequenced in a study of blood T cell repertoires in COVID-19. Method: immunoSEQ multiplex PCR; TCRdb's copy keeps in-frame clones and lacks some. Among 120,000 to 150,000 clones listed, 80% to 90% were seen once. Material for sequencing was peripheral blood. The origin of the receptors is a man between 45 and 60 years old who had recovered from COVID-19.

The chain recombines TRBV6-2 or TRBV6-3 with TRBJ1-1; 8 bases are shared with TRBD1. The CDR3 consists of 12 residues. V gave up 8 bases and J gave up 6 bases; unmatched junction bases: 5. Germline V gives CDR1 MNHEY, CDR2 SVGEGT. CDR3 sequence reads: CASGPGGAEAFF. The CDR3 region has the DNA TGTGCCAGCGGCCCAGGGGGCGCTGAAGCTTTCTTT.

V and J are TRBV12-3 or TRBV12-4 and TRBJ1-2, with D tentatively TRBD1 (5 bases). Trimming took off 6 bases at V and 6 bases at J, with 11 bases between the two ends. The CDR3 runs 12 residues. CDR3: CASRRTNDGYTF. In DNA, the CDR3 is TGTGCCAGCAGGAGGACAAACGATGGCTACACCTTC.

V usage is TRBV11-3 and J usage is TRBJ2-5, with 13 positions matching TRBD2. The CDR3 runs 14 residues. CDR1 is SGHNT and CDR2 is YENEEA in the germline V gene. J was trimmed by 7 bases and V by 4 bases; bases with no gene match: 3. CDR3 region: CASSSTSGGTTQYF. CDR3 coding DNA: TGTGCCAGCAGCTCGACTAGCGGGGGGACGACCCAGTACTTC.

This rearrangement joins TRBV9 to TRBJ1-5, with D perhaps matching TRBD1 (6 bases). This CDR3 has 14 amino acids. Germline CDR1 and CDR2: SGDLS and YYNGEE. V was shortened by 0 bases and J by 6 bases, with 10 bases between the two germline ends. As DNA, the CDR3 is TGTGCCAGCAGCGTAGACAGGGAAACTCAGCCCCAGCATTTT. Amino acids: CASSVDRETQPQHF.

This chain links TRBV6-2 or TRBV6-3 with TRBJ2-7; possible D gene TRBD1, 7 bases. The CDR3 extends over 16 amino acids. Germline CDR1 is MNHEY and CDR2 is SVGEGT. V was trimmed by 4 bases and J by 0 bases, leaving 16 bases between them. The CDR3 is CASSFPRGATSYEQYF. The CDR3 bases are TGTGCCAGCAGTTTCCCCAGGGGGGCCACCTCCTACGAGCAGTACTTC.

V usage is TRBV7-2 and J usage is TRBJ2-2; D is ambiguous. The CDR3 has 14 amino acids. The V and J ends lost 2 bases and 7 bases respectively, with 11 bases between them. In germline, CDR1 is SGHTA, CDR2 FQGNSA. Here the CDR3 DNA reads TGTGCCAGCAGCTTAATTTTCCCCGTCGGGGAGCTGTTTTTT. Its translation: CASSLIFPVGELFF.

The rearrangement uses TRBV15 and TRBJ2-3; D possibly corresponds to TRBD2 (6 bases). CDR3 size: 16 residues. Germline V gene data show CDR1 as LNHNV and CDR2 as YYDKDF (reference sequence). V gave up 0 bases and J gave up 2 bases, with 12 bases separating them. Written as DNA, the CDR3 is TGTGCCACCAGCAGAGATCTGGGGGGTGCCACAGATACGCAGTATTTT. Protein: CATSRDLGGATDTQYF.

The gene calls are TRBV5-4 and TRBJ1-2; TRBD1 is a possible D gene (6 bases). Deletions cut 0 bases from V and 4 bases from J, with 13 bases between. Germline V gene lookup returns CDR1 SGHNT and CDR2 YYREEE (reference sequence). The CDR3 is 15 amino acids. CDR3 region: CASSLAPQGAYGYTF. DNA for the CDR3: TGTGCCAGCAGCTTGGCCCCACAGGGTGCCTATGGCTACACCTTC.

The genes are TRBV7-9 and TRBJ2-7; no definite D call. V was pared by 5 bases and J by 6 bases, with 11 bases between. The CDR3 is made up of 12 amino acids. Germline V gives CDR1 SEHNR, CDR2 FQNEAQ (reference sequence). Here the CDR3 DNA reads TGTGCCAGCAGCCTCCTCCCGGGCGAGCAGTACTTC. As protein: CASSLLPGEQYF.

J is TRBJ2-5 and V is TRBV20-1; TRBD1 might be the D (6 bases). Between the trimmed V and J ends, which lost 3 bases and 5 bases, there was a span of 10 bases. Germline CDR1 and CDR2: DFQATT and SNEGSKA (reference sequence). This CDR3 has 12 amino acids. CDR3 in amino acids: CSASTGLETQYF. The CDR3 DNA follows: TGCAGTGCTAGTACAGGGCTGGAGACCCAGTACTTC.

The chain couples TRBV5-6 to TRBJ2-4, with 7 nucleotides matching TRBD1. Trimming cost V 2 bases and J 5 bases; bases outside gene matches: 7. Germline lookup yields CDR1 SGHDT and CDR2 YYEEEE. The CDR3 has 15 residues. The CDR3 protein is CASSLPGTAQNIQYF. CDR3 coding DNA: TGTGCCAGCAGCTTACCCGGGACAGCTCAAAACATTCAGTACTTC.

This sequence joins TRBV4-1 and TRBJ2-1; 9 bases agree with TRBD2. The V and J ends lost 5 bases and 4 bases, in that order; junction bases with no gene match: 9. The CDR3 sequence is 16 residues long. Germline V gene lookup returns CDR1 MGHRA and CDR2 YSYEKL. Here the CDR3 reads CASSKSVAGVYNEQFF. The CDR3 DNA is TGCGCCAGCAGCAAGTCAGTAGCGGGGGTATACAATGAGCAGTTCTTC.

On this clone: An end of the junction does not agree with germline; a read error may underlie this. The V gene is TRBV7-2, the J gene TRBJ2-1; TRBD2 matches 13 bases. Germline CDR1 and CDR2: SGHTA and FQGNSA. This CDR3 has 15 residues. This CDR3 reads CASSLGTSGGYERFF. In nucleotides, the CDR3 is TGTGCCAGCAGCTTAGGGACTAGCGGGGGTTATGAGCGGTTCTTC.

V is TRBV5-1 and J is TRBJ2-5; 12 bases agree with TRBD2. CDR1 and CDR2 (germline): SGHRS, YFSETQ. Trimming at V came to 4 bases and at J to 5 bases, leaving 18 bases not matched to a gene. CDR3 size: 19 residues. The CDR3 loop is CASSRNPTSGGVGQETQYF. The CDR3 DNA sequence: TGCGCCAGCAGCCGAAACCCGACTAGCGGGGGCGTAGGGCAGGAGACCCAGTACTTC.

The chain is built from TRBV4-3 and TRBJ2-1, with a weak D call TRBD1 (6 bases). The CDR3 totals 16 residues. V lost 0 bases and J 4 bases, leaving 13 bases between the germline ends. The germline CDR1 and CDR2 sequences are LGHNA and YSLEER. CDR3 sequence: CASSQEARGSYNEQFF. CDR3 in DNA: TGCGCCAGCAGCCAAGAGGCCAGGGGTTCATACAATGAGCAGTTCTTC.

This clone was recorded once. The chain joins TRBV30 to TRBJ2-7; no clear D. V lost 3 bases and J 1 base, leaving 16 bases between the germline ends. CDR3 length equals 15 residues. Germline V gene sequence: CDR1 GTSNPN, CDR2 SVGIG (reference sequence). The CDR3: CAWSLAPTPSYEQYF. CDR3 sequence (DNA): TGTGCCTGGAGCTTAGCCCCCACACCGTCCTACGAGCAGTACTTC.

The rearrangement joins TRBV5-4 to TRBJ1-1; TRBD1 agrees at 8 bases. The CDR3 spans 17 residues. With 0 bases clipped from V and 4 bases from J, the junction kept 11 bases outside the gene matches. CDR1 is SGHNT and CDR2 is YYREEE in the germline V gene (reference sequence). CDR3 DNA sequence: TGTGCCAGCAGCTTGGAAGGCGGCAGGGGGCTTGGCACTGAAGCTTTCTTT. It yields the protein CASSLEGGRGLGTEAFF.

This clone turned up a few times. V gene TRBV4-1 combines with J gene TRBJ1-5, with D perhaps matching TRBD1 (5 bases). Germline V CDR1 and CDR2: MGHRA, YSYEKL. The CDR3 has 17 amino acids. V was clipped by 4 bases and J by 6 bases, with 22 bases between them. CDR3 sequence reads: CASSPSGGTGGSQPQHF. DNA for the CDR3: TGCGCCAGCAGCCCGTCCGGGGGGACGGGGGGTAGTCAGCCCCAGCATTTT.

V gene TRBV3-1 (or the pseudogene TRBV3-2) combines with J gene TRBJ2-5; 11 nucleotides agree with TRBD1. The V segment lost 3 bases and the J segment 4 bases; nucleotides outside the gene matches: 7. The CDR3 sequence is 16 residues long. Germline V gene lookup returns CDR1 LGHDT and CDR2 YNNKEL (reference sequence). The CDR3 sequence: CASSQPGQGGGETQYF. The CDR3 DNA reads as TGTGCCAGCAGCCAGCCGGGACAGGGGGGAGGAGAGACCCAGTACTTC.

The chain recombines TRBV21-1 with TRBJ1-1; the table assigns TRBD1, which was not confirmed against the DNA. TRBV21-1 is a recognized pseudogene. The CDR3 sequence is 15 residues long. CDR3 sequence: CASSKIPAVNTEAFF. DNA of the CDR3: TGTGCCAGCAGCAAAATTCCCGCAGTTAACACTGAAGCTTTCTTT.

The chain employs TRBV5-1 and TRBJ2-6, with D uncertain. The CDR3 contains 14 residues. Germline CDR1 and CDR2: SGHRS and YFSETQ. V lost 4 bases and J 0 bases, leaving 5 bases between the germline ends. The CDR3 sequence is CASSPFSGANVLTF. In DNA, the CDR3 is TGCGCCAGCAGCCCGTTCTCTGGGGCCAACGTCCTGACTTTC.

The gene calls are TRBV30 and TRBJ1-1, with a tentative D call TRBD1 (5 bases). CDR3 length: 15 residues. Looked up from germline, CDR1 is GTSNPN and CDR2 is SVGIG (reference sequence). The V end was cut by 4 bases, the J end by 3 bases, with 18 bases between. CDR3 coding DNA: TGTGCCTGGATTTCTGCAGGGTCCCTGTACACTGAAGCTTTCTTT. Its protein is CAWISAGSLYTEAFF.

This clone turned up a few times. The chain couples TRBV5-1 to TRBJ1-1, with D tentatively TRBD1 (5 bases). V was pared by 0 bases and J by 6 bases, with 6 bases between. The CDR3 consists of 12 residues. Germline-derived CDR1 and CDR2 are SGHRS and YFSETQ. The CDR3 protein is CASSLEGPEAFF. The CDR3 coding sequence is TGCGCCAGCAGCTTGGAGGGGCCTGAAGCTTTCTTT.

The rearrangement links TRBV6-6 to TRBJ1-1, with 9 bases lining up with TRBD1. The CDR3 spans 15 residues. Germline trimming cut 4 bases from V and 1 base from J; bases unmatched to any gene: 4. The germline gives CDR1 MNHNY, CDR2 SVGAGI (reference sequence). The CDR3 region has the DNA TGTGCCAGCAGTTGGACAGGGGAGGGGAACACTGAAGCTTTCTTT. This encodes CASSWTGEGNTEAFF.

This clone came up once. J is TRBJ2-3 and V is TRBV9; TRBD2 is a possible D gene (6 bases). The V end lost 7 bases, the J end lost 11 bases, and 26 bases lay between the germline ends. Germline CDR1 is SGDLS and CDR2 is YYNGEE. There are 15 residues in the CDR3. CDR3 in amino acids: CASGSRASASSEQYF. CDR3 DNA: TGTGCCAGCGGATCCAGAGCTAGCGCGAGCTCCGAGCAGTATTTT. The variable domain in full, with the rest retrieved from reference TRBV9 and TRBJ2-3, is DSGVTQTPKHLITATGQRVTLRCSPRSGDLSVYWYQQSLDQGLQFLIQYYNGEERAKGNILERFSAQQFPDLHSELNLSSLELGDSALYFCASGSRASASSEQYFGPGTRLTVL.